This T cell receptor beta chain was sequenced during a study of T cell responses to AZD1222 COVID-19 vaccine. About the research overall: Pooling was applied to second doses at about 4 or about 12 weeks. General study points: Spike-specific TCR breadth and depth rose after two AZD1222 doses. Researchers took repertoire samples only after the peak T cell response had come. Dominant CD4 TCR responses targeted spike regions 160-218 and 743-854.

The method was immunoSEQ multiplex PCR; TCRdb's version includes in-frame clones alone and lacks a portion of them. The repertoire holds 150,000 or so clones, roughly nine tenths seen once, with approximately 20% in the top ten. For this clone: The antigen remains undetermined.

This CDR3 has 15 amino acids. V lost 7 bases to trimming and J lost 3 bases, with 18 bases between them. The germline CDR1 and CDR2 sequences are LNHDA and SQIVND (reference sequence). This chain uses TRBV19 with TRBJ1-1; no clear D gene. The source was peripheral blood, collected on day 0 of AZD1222 vaccination. The receptor was isolated from an adult in good health. The CDR3 sequence is CASTQKITGDTEAFF. As DNA, the CDR3 is TGTGCCAGTACCCAAAAGATAACGGGAGACACTGAAGCTTTCTTT.